Listed here are 12 T cell receptor beta chains from one sample, sequenced in a study of cytomegalovirus exposure and HLA in healthy donors. Produced via immunoSEQ multiplex PCR; TCRdb's table is partial and in-frame only. The repertoire holds over 200,000 clones, about 91% seen once, with about 3% in the top ten. The specimen was PBMCs. Source of these receptors: a woman aged 18-29 years in good health and CMV-seronegative.

V is TRBV30 and J is TRBJ2-1, with no clear D. Germline-derived CDR1 and CDR2 are GTSNPN and SVGIG (reference sequence). Trimming stripped 3 bases from V and 4 bases from J, with 10 bases between. The CDR3 extends over 13 amino acids. The CDR3 reads CAWSSSKYNEQFF. The CDR3 DNA is TGTGCCTGGAGCTCGTCTAAATACAATGAGCAGTTCTTC.

The genes are TRBV6-5 and TRBJ2-1, with D possibly matching TRBD1 (6 bases). CDR1 is MNHEY, CDR2 SVGAGI, per germline. Trimming took 8 bases from V and 11 from J, leaving 19 bases between them. The CDR3 has 13 residues. CDR3 nucleotide sequence: TGTGCCAGCCTCCGGGACAATCATGCGAAGCAGTTCTTC. Its translation is CASLRDNHAKQFF.

This chain joins TRBV19 and TRBJ2-2; TRBD2 matches at 7 bases. This CDR3 comprises 15 residues. V lost 6 bases and J lost 2; bases outside the gene matches: 6. The germline V gene has CDR1 LNHDA and CDR2 SQIVND (reference sequence). The CDR3 loop is CASSPLADNTGELFF. The CDR3 DNA reads TGTGCCAGTAGCCCCCTAGCGGATAACACCGGGGAGCTGTTTTTT. The full variable domain, with the rest looked up from reference TRBV19 and TRBJ2-2, is DGGITQSPKYLFRKEGQNVTLSCEQNLNHDAMYWYRQDPGQGLRLIYYSQIVNDFQKGDIAEGYSVSREKKESFPLTVTSAQKNPTAFYLCASSPLADNTGELFFGEGSRLTVL.

DNA of the CDR3: TGTGCCAGCAGCTTGGTAAATGGACAGGGTGACGGCTACACCTTC. Its translation: CASSLVNGQGDGYTF. The V and J genes are TRBV5-6 and TRBJ1-2; 8 bases are a match to TRBD1. The germline CDR1 and CDR2 sequences are SGHDT and YYEEEE. Unmatched junction bases numbered 9, after V lost 0 bases and J lost 8 bases. CDR3 length equals 15 residues. The full variable domain, rest sourced from reference TRBV5-6 and TRBJ1-2, is DAGVTQSPTHLIKTRGQQVTLRCSPKSGHDTVSWYQQALGQGPQFIFQYYEEEERQRGNFPDRFSGHQFPNYSSELNVNALLLGDSALYLCASSLVNGQGDGYTFGSGTRLTVV.

The rearrangement uses TRBV15 and TRBJ2-3; 9 bases are shared with TRBD2. The CDR3 loop spans 16 amino acids. The germline V gene encodes CDR1 LNHNV and CDR2 YYDKDF (reference sequence). The V and J ends lost 1 base and 8 bases, in that order; junction bases with no gene match: 10. CDR3 region: CATSRVPSGAMGTQYF. As DNA, the CDR3 is TGTGCCACCAGCAGAGTGCCTAGCGGGGCAATGGGTACGCAGTATTTT.

Of note for this clone: The sample carries other DNA sequences with the same CDR3. CDR3 coding DNA: TGTGCCAGCAGCCTGACAGTTAATCAGCCCCAGCATTTT. It is translated as CASSLTVNQPQHF. The chain uses TRBV27 and TRBJ1-5, with D perhaps TRBD1 (5 bases). Germline CDR1 MNHEY, CDR2 SMNVEV (reference sequence). Trimming took 6 bases from V and 4 from J, leaving 10 bases between them. CDR3 length: 13 amino acids.

The V and J genes are TRBV19 and TRBJ2-3, with D possibly matching TRBD2 (5 bases). With 4 bases removed from V and 7 bases from J, the gap between germline ends came to 15 bases. This CDR3 comprises 14 residues. Germline V gene lookup returns CDR1 LNHDA and CDR2 SQIVND (reference sequence). In DNA form, the CDR3 reads TGTGCCAGTAGTAGTACGGGGATCATTTATACGCAGTATTTT. This translates into CASSSTGIIYTQYF.

This clone was seen many times. This chain uses TRBV28 with TRBJ1-5; no firm D call. The V gene lost 5 bases and the J gene lost 9 bases, with 14 bases spanning the gap. Germline CDR1 reads MDHEN; CDR2 reads SYDVKM. The CDR3 runs 13 residues. The CDR3 protein is CASSAPGLGPQHF. The DNA for the CDR3 is TGTGCCAGCAGTGCGCCCGGACTGGGGCCCCAGCATTTT.

With respect to this clone: A junction boundary mismatches the germline segment, possibly from a read error. The genes are TRBV7-7 and TRBJ2-2; 7 nucleotides match TRBD2. CDR1 is SSHAT, CDR2 FNYEAQ, per germline (reference sequence). The CDR3 is 16 residues long. The CDR3 DNA sequence: TGTGCTAGCAGCCGTTTGGGAGGGAGTAGGACCGGGGAGCTGTTTTTT. Translation: CASSRLGGSRTGELFF.

This clone came up once. The chain joins TRBV5-1 to TRBJ2-4, with D perhaps matching TRBD1 (6 bases). V lost 0 bases and J lost 1, with 11 bases in between. Germline values: CDR1 SGHRS, CDR2 YFSETQ. CDR3 length: 16 residues. The CDR3 loop is CASSLGPDRAKNIQYF. The CDR3 DNA sequence: TGCGCCAGCAGCTTGGGTCCCGACAGGGCCAAAAACATTCAGTACTTC.

This CDR3 reads CAWSPGTGFGTDTQYF. The CDR3 DNA reads as TGTGCCTGGAGTCCGGGGACAGGGTTTGGCACAGATACGCAGTATTTT. V is TRBV30 and J is TRBJ2-3; 9 bases map to TRBD1. Unmatched junction bases numbered 7, after V lost 2 bases and J lost 1 base. This CDR3 spans 16 amino acids. Looked up from germline, CDR1 is GTSNPN and CDR2 is SVGIG (reference sequence).

The V call is TRBV4-1, the J call TRBJ2-7, with D maybe TRBD2 (6 bases). In germline, CDR1 is MGHRA, CDR2 YSYEKL. The V gene lost 4 bases and the J gene lost 9 bases, with 22 bases spanning the gap. This CDR3 is 15 amino acids long. Here the CDR3 reads CASSRMSGPKVGQYF. CDR3 nucleotide sequence: TGCGCCAGCAGCCGTATGAGCGGGCCGAAAGTCGGGCAGTACTTC.